A single sample is the source of the 24 T cell receptor beta chains below, sequenced in a study of Graves' ophthalmopathy and Graves' hyperthyroidism. Beta-chain TCR CDR3 regions were amplified from RNA transcripts. HTBI primers were employed in first-round RT-PCR, then a second-round multiplex PCR followed. Via MiXCR, TCRdb re-called the multiplex PCR reads, giving one row per CDR3 protein. The table has 500,000 to 800,000 distinct CDR3 sequences, about 40% seen once; the top ten hold more than 2.5%. The sequencing sample was made of peripheral blood. These receptors were obtained from an adult man with Graves' ophthalmopathy.

This clonotype was counted ten times or more. The chain links TRBV20-1 to TRBJ1-3, with D tentatively TRBD1 (5 bases). V lost 0 bases and J 2 bases, leaving 8 bases between the germline ends. Looked up from germline, CDR1 is DFQATT and CDR2 is SNEGSKA (reference sequence). The CDR3 is made up of 14 amino acids. The CDR3 coding sequence is TGCAGTGCTAGAGAGTTAGGGGCTGGAAACACCATATATTTT. Its translation is CSARELGAGNTIYF.

V usage is TRBV11-3 and J usage is TRBJ2-5; 7 nucleotides align to TRBD1. CDR3 length: 15 residues. J lost 5 bases, V lost 5 bases, and 11 bases had no gene match. Looked up from germline, CDR1 is SGHNT and CDR2 is YENEEA. In DNA, the CDR3 is TGTGCCAGCAGCCAAGTGCGGACAGGCCCCGAGACCCAGTACTTC. Translated: CASSQVRTGPETQYF. Combining the CDR3 with reference TRBV11-3 and TRBJ2-5 gives the whole variable domain EAGVVQSPRYKIIEKKQPVAFWCNPISGHNTLYWYLQNLGQGPELLIRYENEEAVDDSQLPKDRFSAERLKGVDSTLKIQPAELGDSAVYLCASSQVRTGPETQYFGPGTRLLVL.

This clonotype was detected ten times or more. The chain employs TRBV29-1 and TRBJ2-6; 9 bases are a match to TRBD1. CDR3 length equals 16 residues. V was clipped by 6 bases and J by 0 bases; unmatched bases: 6. CDR1 SQVTM and CDR2 ANQGSEA come from the germline V gene. The chain's CDR3 is CSVTGQGTSGANVLTF. CDR3 sequence (DNA): TGCAGCGTGACGGGACAGGGTACCTCTGGGGCCAACGTCCTGACTTTC.

A few counts support this clonotype. The rearrangement links TRBV4-3 to TRBJ2-7; D perhaps matches TRBD1 (6 bases). CDR3 length: 17 amino acids. Germline CDR1 is LGHNA and CDR2 is YSLEER. Between the trimmed V and J ends, which lost 4 bases and 5 bases, there was a span of 24 bases. The CDR3 protein is CASSLNQGHRASDEQYF. CDR3 bases: TGCGCCAGCAGCCTAAACCAAGGTCACAGGGCTTCCGACGAGCAGTACTTC.

At least ten counts were recorded for this clonotype. The genes are TRBV5-1 and TRBJ1-1; D gene ambiguous. V lost 0 bases and J lost 2, with 14 bases in between. The CDR3 length is 16 residues. CDR1 SGHRS and CDR2 YFSETQ come from the germline V gene. CDR3 region: CASSLAEQNLNTEAFF. In DNA, the CDR3 is TGCGCCAGCAGCTTGGCTGAACAGAATTTAAACACTGAAGCTTTCTTT.

The gene calls are TRBV25-1 and TRBJ1-4; D is perhaps TRBD1 (5 bases). V shed 2 bases and J shed 6 bases, with 16 bases lying between them. In germline, CDR1 is MGHDK, CDR2 SYGVNS. The CDR3 runs to 16 residues. The CDR3 DNA reads as TGTGCCAGCAGTGAAGAAGTAGGGACGATTCATGAAAAACTGTTTTTT. This encodes CASSEEVGTIHEKLFF.

The sample holds many counts of this clonotype. The gene calls are TRBV6-6 and TRBJ1-2, with D possibly being TRBD1 (6 bases). Germline V gene sequence: CDR1 MNHNY, CDR2 SVGAGI (reference sequence). The V and J ends lost 5 bases and 6 bases respectively, with 10 bases between them. The CDR3 loop spans 12 amino acids. The CDR3 sequence is CASSAQGNGYTF. CDR3 sequence (DNA): TGTGCCAGCAGTGCTCAGGGGAATGGCTACACCTTC.

This clonotype has ten or more counts. The V gene is TRBV29-1, the J gene TRBJ1-5; possibly TRBD1 for D (6 bases). The CDR3 spans 11 residues. Germline assignment: CDR1 SQVTM and CDR2 ANQGSEA. CDR3: CRTGINQPQHF. As DNA, the CDR3 is TGCAGAACAGGGATCAATCAGCCCCAGCATTTT.

In its sample, this clonotype was seen many times. The V gene is TRBV2, the J gene TRBJ1-5; D is possibly TRBD1 (5 bases). Germline lookup yields CDR1 SNHLY and CDR2 FYNNEI. The V end was cut by 2 bases, the J end by 3 bases, with 11 bases between. This CDR3 has 15 amino acids. CDR3 coding DNA: TGTGCCAGCAGTGAACATGGGGCCCTCAATCAGCCCCAGCATTTT. It translates to CASSEHGALNQPQHF.

This clonotype was picked up a small number of times. This sequence joins TRBV9 and TRBJ1-1; D perhaps matches TRBD1 (6 bases). V was cut by 4 bases and J by 4 bases, with 11 bases left in between. CDR1 is SGDLS, CDR2 YYNGEE, per germline. The CDR3 length is 13 residues. The CDR3, as DNA: TGTGCCAGCAGCCAGGGGAGGCCCACTGAAGCTTTCTTT. Its protein is CASSQGRPTEAFF.

A remark on this clonotype: Just one base apart from a much larger clone, this may be a read error. The gene calls are TRBV24-1 and TRBJ2-2; TRBD1 matches at 9 bases. The CDR3 runs 15 residues. Germline CDR1 is KGHDR and CDR2 is SFDVKD. The V and J ends lost 12 bases and 4 bases, in that order; junction bases with no gene match: 11. The CDR3 coding sequence is TGTGCCGGCAGTGACACGGGACAGGGCACCGGGGAGCTGTTTTTT. Translated: CAGSDTGQGTGELFF.

There are many counts of this clonotype. The V and J genes are TRBV5-5 and TRBJ1-6; D perhaps matches TRBD1 (6 bases). The CDR3 extends over 15 amino acids. Looked up from germline, CDR1 is SGHKS and CDR2 is YYEKEE (reference sequence). V was pared by 4 bases and J by 5 bases, with 13 bases between. The CDR3 nucleotides read TGTGCCAGCAGCCAAACCCGGACAGATAATTCACCCCTCCACTTT. Translating it yields CASSQTRTDNSPLHF.

V is TRBV20-1 and J is TRBJ2-7; D is unclear. The CDR3 is 13 amino acids. Germline-derived CDR1 and CDR2 are DFQATT and SNEGSKA (reference sequence). V dropped 3 bases and J dropped 2 bases, with 11 bases sitting between them. The CDR3 spells CSASRLGTYEQYF. In nucleotides, the CDR3 is TGCAGTGCTAGCCGGTTGGGGACCTACGAGCAGTACTTC.

This clonotype was observed at least ten times. The V gene is TRBV25-1, the J gene TRBJ2-2; D call uncertain. From germline, CDR1 is MGHDK and CDR2 SYGVNS. V lost 3 bases and J 4 bases, leaving 12 bases between the germline ends. The CDR3 extends over 15 amino acids. CDR3 loop: CASSDQPTTTGELFF. The CDR3, as DNA: TGTGCCAGCAGTGACCAGCCTACTACCACCGGGGAGCTGTTTTTT.

With regard to this clonotype: A much larger clone sits a single nucleotide away, making a read error possible. The J gene is TRBJ2-7, the V gene TRBV2, with TRBD1 identical over 8 bases. This CDR3 contains 14 residues. The V segment lost 6 bases and the J segment 2 bases; nucleotides outside the gene matches: 6. Germline V CDR1 and CDR2: SNHLY, FYNNEI. CDR3 bases: TGTGCCAGCAGGGGGACAGGTCTTCCCTACGAGCAGTACTTC. It yields the protein CASRGTGLPYEQYF. The entire variable domain, with the rest obtained from reference TRBV2 and TRBJ2-7, is as follows: EPEVTQTPSHQVTQMGQEVILRCVPISNHLYFYWYRQILGQKVEFLVSFYNNEISEKSEIFDDQFSVERPDGSNFTLKIRSTKLEDSAMYFCASRGTGLPYEQYFGPGTRLTVT.

A few counts support this clonotype. Germline and junction disagree at one end, which may indicate a read error. This chain joins TRBV10-3 and TRBJ2-5; TRBD2 matches 7 bases. The CDR3 is 15 residues long. In germline, CDR1 is ENHRY, CDR2 SYGVKD. The CDR3 coding sequence is TGTGCCAGCAGTGAAGAGCGGGATCACCAAGAGACCCAGTACTTC. It is translated as CASSEERDHQETQYF.

This clonotype occurred once. The chain is built from TRBV7-9 and TRBJ2-7; weak D call: TRBD2 (6 bases). Trimming removed 5 bases from V and 2 bases from J, with 19 bases in between. Per germline, CDR1 SEHNR and CDR2 FQNEAQ (reference sequence). This CDR3 spans 16 amino acids. DNA of the CDR3: TGTGCCAGCAGCCAAGATTCGGCGGGGAGCCCCTACGAGCAGTACTTC. Translating it yields CASSQDSAGSPYEQYF.

This clonotype was recorded at least ten times. The genes are TRBV19 and TRBJ1-2; D is ambiguous. Germline V gene sequence: CDR1 LNHDA, CDR2 SQIVND (reference sequence). This CDR3 comprises 13 residues. Trimming pared 4 bases from V and 1 base from J, leaving 7 bases between. The CDR3 DNA follows: TGTGCCAGTAGTACTAGAGTTAACTATGGCTACACCTTC. It translates to CASSTRVNYGYTF. Full variable domain (outside the CDR3, taken from reference TRBV19 and TRBJ1-2): DGGITQSPKYLFRKEGQNVTLSCEQNLNHDAMYWYRQDPGQGLRLIYYSQIVNDFQKGDIAEGYSVSREKKESFPLTVTSAQKNPTAFYLCASSTRVNYGYTFGSGTRLTVV.

This clonotype was found many times. This chain links TRBV24-1 with TRBJ2-5; D ambiguous. CDR3 length: 9 residues. Between the trimmed V and J ends, which lost 11 bases and 6 bases, there was a span of 6 bases. Germline values: CDR1 KGHDR, CDR2 SFDVKD. CDR3 sequence (DNA): TGTGCCATACGGAAGACCCAGTACTTC. Amino acids: CAIRKTQYF.

The rearrangement joins TRBV7-9 to TRBJ1-1, with D perhaps matching TRBD1 (5 bases). The CDR3 runs to 14 residues. Between the trimmed V and J ends, which lost 3 bases and 1 base, there was a span of 9 bases. In germline, CDR1 is SEHNR, CDR2 FQNEAQ (reference sequence). CDR3 sequence: CASSLGLPNTEAFF. CDR3 DNA sequence: TGTGCCAGCAGCTTGGGACTTCCGAACACTGAAGCTTTCTTT.

This clonotype was detected many times. The V gene is TRBV10-3, the J gene TRBJ1-6; D not certain. In germline, CDR1 is ENHRY, CDR2 SYGVKD. The CDR3 loop spans 13 amino acids. Trimming shortened V by 7 bases and J by 3 bases, and 7 bases separated the two germline ends. CDR3: CAIKGNYNSPLHF. The CDR3 DNA sequence: TGTGCCATCAAGGGCAACTATAATTCACCCCTCCACTTT.

Regarding this clonotype: A clone one base away is much larger, so this may be a read error. V gene TRBV14 combines with J gene TRBJ1-2; 8 bases agree with TRBD1. From germline, CDR1 is SGHDN and CDR2 FVKESK. V was clipped by 6 bases and J by 7 bases; unmatched bases: 7. This CDR3 spans 13 amino acids. CDR3 sequence reads: CASSRQGTSGYTF. CDR3 nucleotides: TGTGCCAGCAGTCGACAGGGGACGAGTGGCTACACCTTC.

This clonotype was recorded many times. The rearrangement uses TRBV7-9 and TRBJ1-1; D perhaps matches TRBD1 (6 bases). Germline loops: CDR1 SEHNR, CDR2 FQNEAQ (reference sequence). This CDR3 is built from 16 residues. Trimming removed 5 bases from V and 0 bases from J, with 16 bases in between. In DNA, the CDR3 is TGTGCCAGCAGCGCGCGACCCGGGACAATGAACACTGAAGCTTTCTTT. Protein product: CASSARPGTMNTEAFF. The full variable domain, its missing parts supplied by reference TRBV7-9 and TRBJ1-1, is DTGVSQNPRHKITKRGQNVTFRCDPISEHNRLYWYRQTLGQGPEFLTYFQNEAQLEKSRLLSDRFSAERPKGSFSTLEIQRTEQGDSAMYLCASSARPGTMNTEAFFGQGTRLTVV.

This clonotype has more than one count but fewer than ten. The V call is TRBV2, the J call TRBJ2-2, with 9 bases aligning to TRBD1. This CDR3 has 16 residues. Germline V gives CDR1 SNHLY, CDR2 FYNNEI. The trim removed 6 bases at V and 0 bases at J, leaving 5 bases unmatched. The CDR3 coding sequence is TGTGCCAGCAGCTCGCGACAGGGGGCGAACACCGGGGAGCTGTTTTTT. Residues: CASSSRQGANTGELFF.